The next 25 T cell receptor beta chains were all read from a single sample in a study of CD8 T cells in ankylosing spondylitis. TCRdb passed the 5' RACE reads through MiXCR, listing each CDR3 protein once. The sample has fewer than 400,000 distinct CDR3 sequences; under 15% are singletons. The sample was blood, either unsorted or a sorted T cell fraction (not recorded which). Every receptor here comes from a male donor with ankylosing spondylitis or in good health (not recorded which).

The V gene is TRBV20-1, the J gene TRBJ2-5; possible D gene TRBD2, 5 bases. Germline CDR1 DFQATT, CDR2 SNEGSKA (reference sequence). This CDR3 spans 13 amino acids. Trimming took 1 base from V and 3 from J, leaving 9 bases between them. CDR3 region: CSARGLGEETQYF. The CDR3 coding sequence is TGCAGTGCTAGAGGTCTCGGGGAAGAGACCCAGTACTTC.

V usage is TRBV5-1 and J usage is TRBJ2-2; D ambiguous. The CDR3 consists of 15 residues. Looked up from germline, CDR1 is SGHRS and CDR2 is YFSETQ. Between the trimmed V and J ends, which lost 1 base and 1 base, there was a span of 8 bases. The CDR3 DNA follows: TGCGCCAGCAGCTTGACTCTCGGGAACACCGGGGAGCTGTTTTTT. The encoded protein is CASSLTLGNTGELFF.

The J gene is TRBJ2-1, the V gene TRBV12-3 or TRBV12-4; 7 bases line up with TRBD2. There are 16 residues in the CDR3. Losses at the gene ends were 3 bases for V and 7 bases for J; bases not matched to a gene: 12. The CDR3 DNA reads TGTGCCAGCAGTTTGGGAGGGAGGGGTTGGGAGAATGAGCAGTTCTTC. This translates into CASSLGGRGWENEQFF.

There are many counts of this clonotype. V gene TRBV5-1 combines with J gene TRBJ1-2; weak D call: TRBD1 (5 bases). This CDR3 has 16 residues. CDR1 is SGHRS, CDR2 YFSETQ, per germline. V was pared by 3 bases and J by 3 bases, with 18 bases between. CDR3 nucleotides: TGCGCCAGCAGCTCCGAGGGGCGTCCGACGCACTATGGCTACACCTTC. Translation gives CASSSEGRPTHYGYTF.

Details on this clonotype: The CDR3 carries no conserved terminal phenylalanine or tryptophan, so it likely arises from a read error. The chain has TRBV12-3 or TRBV12-4 and TRBJ1-4; tentative D call: TRBD1 (6 bases). The CDR3 is 14 amino acids. The V gene lost 5 bases and the J gene lost 5 bases, with 12 bases spanning the gap. The CDR3 DNA sequence: TGTGCCAGCAGTGAGGACAGTTCGAATGAAAAACTGTTTTAT. Its translation is CASSEDSSNEKLFY.

This clonotype has more than one count but fewer than ten. The chain is built from TRBV20-1 and TRBJ2-7, with 9 bases matching TRBD1. Germline lookup yields CDR1 DFQATT and CDR2 SNEGSKA (reference sequence). V lost 3 bases and J lost 6; bases outside the gene matches: 12. The CDR3 has 15 amino acids. Written as DNA, the CDR3 is TGCAGTGCTAGCCCCTCGGGACAGGGAAGGGGCGAGCAGTACTTC. Protein product: CSASPSGQGRGEQYF.

This clonotype has only a few counts. The CDR3 protein is CASSLAIASEAFF. In DNA form, the CDR3 reads TGTGCCAGCAGCTTAGCGATTGCCTCGGAAGCTTTCTTT. V and J are TRBV7-6 and TRBJ1-1; D is uncertain. V dropped 0 bases and J dropped 8 bases, with 10 bases sitting between them. The length of the CDR3 is 13 residues. Germline V CDR1 and CDR2: SGHVS, FNYEAQ.

This clonotype occurred many times. V is TRBV3-1 and J is TRBJ1-1; possible D gene TRBD1, 5 bases. CDR1 LGHDT and CDR2 YNNKEL come from the germline V gene (reference sequence). The CDR3 contains 14 residues. V was shortened by 2 bases and J by 10 bases, with 17 bases between the two germline ends. The CDR3 region has the DNA TGTGCCAGCAGCCAACGCATCGGAGTCCAGGGAGCTTTCTTT. It translates to CASSQRIGVQGAFF.

The chain joins TRBV5-1 to TRBJ2-3; 7 positions agree with TRBD1. The germline CDR1 and CDR2 sequences are SGHRS and YFSETQ. The CDR3 is made up of 16 amino acids. V lost 3 bases and J lost 2; bases outside the gene matches: 9. The CDR3 loop is CASSSGGGQYTDTQYF. The DNA for the CDR3 is TGCGCCAGCAGCTCCGGTGGGGGACAGTACACAGATACGCAGTATTTT. Based on the CDR3 plus reference TRBV5-1 and TRBJ2-3, the full variable domain is KAGVTQTPRYLIKTRGQQVTLSCSPISGHRSVSWYQQTPGQGLQFLFEYFSETQRNKGNFPGRFSGRQFSNSRSEMNVSTLELGDSALYLCASSSGGGQYTDTQYFGPGTRLTVL.

A few counts support this clonotype. This chain uses TRBV18 with TRBJ2-1, with 9 positions matching TRBD2. The CDR3 covers 14 residues. Germline V gives CDR1 KGHSH, CDR2 LQKENI. Trimming took 4 bases from V and 8 from J; bases not matched to a gene: 6. The CDR3 coding sequence is TGTGCCAGCTCACGCGCGGGAGGGGTGGATGAGCAGTTCTTC. It codes for CASSRAGGVDEQFF.

The chain employs TRBV12-3 or TRBV12-4 and TRBJ2-3, with 8 positions matching TRBD2. V shed 6 bases, J shed 14 bases, and the junction held 10 bases outside the gene matches. CDR3 size: 12 residues. The DNA of the CDR3 is TGTGCCAGCAGCTCCGGACTAGCCCGGATGTATTTT. Amino acid sequence: CASSSGLARMYF.

This clonotype has a handful of counts. The rearrangement joins TRBV6-1 to TRBJ1-2; 9 nucleotides agree with TRBD1. The CDR3 consists of 16 residues. J lost 2 bases, V lost 4 bases, and 8 bases had no gene match. Germline loops: CDR1 MNHNS, CDR2 SASEGT. In DNA form, the CDR3 reads TGTGCCAGCAGTGGGACAGGGGAGGGGACCAACTATGGCTACACCTTC. As protein: CASSGTGEGTNYGYTF.

This chain uses TRBV4-1 with TRBJ2-7, with TRBD1 matching 7 bases. The V gene's germline CDR1 is MGHRA and CDR2 YSYEKL. Trimming took 0 bases from V and 3 from J; bases not matched to a gene: 5. The CDR3 sequence is 15 residues long. The CDR3 bases are TGCGCCAGCAGCCAAGATAGCGCAGGGGGCTACGAGCAGTACTTC. This codes for CASSQDSAGGYEQYF.

This clonotype was counted between two and nine times. This rearrangement joins TRBV3-1 to TRBJ2-7; 8 bases match TRBD1. The CDR3 covers 16 residues. Losses at the gene ends were 2 bases for V and 4 bases for J; bases not matched to a gene: 10. Germline V gene sequence: CDR1 LGHDT, CDR2 YNNKEL (reference sequence). Here the CDR3 DNA reads TGTGCCAGCAGCCAACCAGGACAGGGCGGAGGGTACGAGCAGTACTTC. Its protein product is CASSQPGQGGGYEQYF.

The table lists this clonotype with a few counts. The chain's CDR3 is CASTTRTGQETQYF. DNA of the CDR3: TGTGCCAGCACCACCAGGACCGGCCAAGAGACCCAGTACTTC. V is TRBV2 and J is TRBJ2-5; D ambiguous. This CDR3 is built from 14 residues. CDR1 and CDR2 (germline): SNHLY, FYNNEI. V lost 7 bases and J lost 1, with 13 bases in between.

This clonotype was seen more than once but under ten times. The V call is TRBV11-2, the J call TRBJ2-6; no definite D call. This CDR3 spans 15 amino acids. The germline V gene has CDR1 SGHAT and CDR2 FQNNGV. V gave up 1 base and J gave up 4 bases, with 8 bases separating them. CDR3 coding DNA: TGTGCCAGCAGCTTAGGAGTAACGGGGGCCAACGTCCTGACTTTC. It codes for CASSLGVTGANVLTF.

The chain joins TRBV7-9 to TRBJ2-1; unclear D gene. Looked up from germline, CDR1 is SEHNR and CDR2 is FQNEAQ (reference sequence). The CDR3 length is 14 residues. V dropped 3 bases and J dropped 4 bases, with 10 bases sitting between them. The CDR3 reads CASSFSYNYNEQFF. The CDR3 DNA is TGTGCCAGCAGCTTTAGCTATAATTACAATGAGCAGTTCTTC.

The table lists this clonotype with a few counts. In DNA form, the CDR3 reads TGTGCCAGCAGTGCTACAGGGGTTTCACCCCTCCACTTT. It yields the protein CASSATGVSPLHF. The V and J genes are TRBV27 and TRBJ1-6; TRBD1 matches at 7 bases. CDR3 length: 13 residues. Germline CDR1 and CDR2: MNHEY and SMNVEV (reference sequence). V lost 5 bases to trimming and J lost 9 bases; unmatched junction nucleotides: 4.

V is TRBV6-2 or TRBV6-3 and J is TRBJ2-7, with D maybe TRBD1 (6 bases). Germline V CDR1 and CDR2: MNHEY, SVGEGT. CDR3 length equals 14 residues. V was cut by 4 bases and J by 3 bases, with 13 bases left in between. The CDR3 loop reads CASSWKTGVYEQYF. DNA of the CDR3: TGTGCCAGCAGTTGGAAGACAGGAGTCTACGAGCAGTACTTC.

The rearrangement joins TRBV19 to TRBJ2-7; 10 bases match TRBD1. Trimming took 9 bases from V and 0 from J; bases not matched to a gene: 2. The germline V gene has CDR1 LNHDA and CDR2 SQIVND (reference sequence). The CDR3 totals 13 residues. Here the CDR3 reads CASRDRGSYEQYF. The CDR3 nucleotides read TGTGCCAGCCGGGACAGGGGCTCCTACGAGCAGTACTTC.

The table lists this clonotype with many counts. The chain carries TRBV6-5 and TRBJ1-1, with D uncertain. The length of the CDR3 is 12 residues. CDR1 and CDR2 from the germline V gene are MNHEY and SVGAGI. V lost 6 bases and J lost 5, with 10 bases in between. DNA for the CDR3: TGTGCCAGCAGAAGCGCGGGGACTGAAGCTTTCTTT. Its protein product is CASRSAGTEAFF.

In its sample, this clonotype was seen a few times. V usage is TRBV7-2 and J usage is TRBJ2-1; 10 nucleotides align to TRBD2. Germline lookup yields CDR1 SGHTA and CDR2 FQGNSA. Unmatched junction bases numbered 6, after V lost 5 bases and J lost 5 bases. CDR3 length: 15 amino acids. CDR3 bases: TGTGCCAGCAGCCTCTCACTAGCGGGAAACAATGAGCAGTTCTTC. Protein sequence: CASSLSLAGNNEQFF. The whole variable domain, remainder taken from reference TRBV7-2 and TRBJ2-1, is GAGVSQSPSNKVTEKGKDVELRCDPISGHTALYWYRQSLGQGLEFLIYFQGNSAPDKSGLPSDRFSAERTGGSVSTLTIQRTQQEDSAVYLCASSLSLAGNNEQFFGPGTRLTVL.

The chain links TRBV19 to TRBJ2-7; D uncertain. The CDR3 has 13 residues. V gave up 4 bases and J gave up 4 bases, with 11 bases separating them. CDR1 LNHDA and CDR2 SQIVND come from the germline V gene (reference sequence). The CDR3 is CASSTPTRYEQYF. CDR3 DNA: TGTGCCAGTAGTACACCCACGCGGTACGAGCAGTACTTC. The variable domain in full, completed from reference TRBV19 and TRBJ2-7, reads DGGITQSPKYLFRKEGQNVTLSCEQNLNHDAMYWYRQDPGQGLRLIYYSQIVNDFQKGDIAEGYSVSREKKESFPLTVTSAQKNPTAFYLCASSTPTRYEQYFGPGTRLTVT.

There are a few counts of this clonotype. This chain uses TRBV7-9 with TRBJ2-7; tentative D call: TRBD1 (6 bases). V lost 0 bases to trimming and J lost 3 bases, with 15 bases between them. The CDR3 has 16 residues. Germline V gene sequence: CDR1 SEHNR, CDR2 FQNEAQ (reference sequence). The CDR3 is CASSLALRQEGYEQYF. The CDR3 DNA reads as TGTGCCAGCAGCTTAGCGCTCCGACAGGAAGGCTACGAGCAGTACTTC. Drawing the rest from reference TRBV7-9 and TRBJ2-7, the complete variable domain is DTGVSQNPRHKITKRGQNVTFRCDPISEHNRLYWYRQTLGQGPEFLTYFQNEAQLEKSRLLSDRFSAERPKGSFSTLEIQRTEQGDSAMYLCASSLALRQEGYEQYFGPGTRLTVT.

This clonotype was observed a few times. The rearrangement uses TRBV3-1 and TRBJ1-2, with unresolved D. The CDR3 is 13 amino acids. Per the germline V gene, CDR1 is LGHDT and CDR2 is YNNKEL (reference sequence). Trimming took 0 bases from V and 6 from J, leaving 8 bases between them. The CDR3 nucleotides are TGTGCCAGCAGCCAAGACGTTCGCCATGGCTACACCTTC. This encodes CASSQDVRHGYTF.